The present T cell receptor beta chain was sequenced within a study of cytomegalovirus exposure and HLA in healthy donors. Overall study results and limits: The classifier reportedly diagnosed cytomegalovirus status with high specificity and sensitivity. Subsequent analysis revealed that first-cohort TCR clusters tended to co-occur in the 130 or so validation repertoires. For most TCR sequences rarity was the rule, although some public TCRs occurred in many donors.

Germline trimming cut 4 bases from V and 5 bases from J; bases unmatched to any gene: 7. The length of the CDR3 is 15 residues. Germline V lookup: CDR1 SGHRS, CDR2 YFSETQ. Only one count was recorded for this clone. Its antigen remains unknown. Libraries were prepared by immunoSEQ multiplex PCR; TCRdb keeps only in-frame clonotypes and omits some of them. Among about 130,000 clones, approximately 89% were seen once, and the ten largest hold 3% to 4%. The chain recombines TRBV5-1 with TRBJ2-5; 11 nucleotides match TRBD2. The specimen sequenced was PBMCs. This receptor was taken from a man aged 30 to 39 in good health and CMV-seronegative. CDR3 nucleotides: TGCGCCAGCAGCCCCCGAGGGACTAGCGGCGAGACCCAGTACTTC. It encodes CASSPRGTSGETQYF.